The 21 T cell receptor beta chains below all came from one sample that was sequenced in a study of blood T cell repertoires in COVID-19. Libraries were prepared by immunoSEQ multiplex PCR; TCRdb keeps only in-frame clonotypes and omits some of them. The profile shows tens of thousands of clones, more than 90% of them singletons. Specimen: peripheral blood. The receptor source for this set is a man aged 55 to 69 with acute or convalescent COVID-19.

The chain recombines TRBV5-1 with TRBJ1-1, with 7 bases matching TRBD1. Germline trimming cut 3 bases from V and 8 bases from J; bases unmatched to any gene: 10. The CDR3 runs to 14 residues. Germline values: CDR1 SGHRS, CDR2 YFSETQ. CDR3 sequence reads: CASSSLQGGAEAFF. Here the CDR3 DNA reads TGCGCCAGCAGCTCCCTCCAGGGGGGTGCGGAAGCTTTCTTT.

The chain is built from TRBV2 and TRBJ2-3; 11 nucleotides agree with TRBD2. Germline CDR1 reads SNHLY; CDR2 reads FYNNEI. The CDR3 runs to 17 residues. With V trimmed by 6 bases and J by 3 bases, 11 bases remained unmatched. In DNA form, the CDR3 reads TGTGCCAGCAGGTGGCTAGCGGGAGGCGCGGGTACAGATACGCAGTATTTT. This sequence encodes CASRWLAGGAGTDTQYF.

This clone showed up just once. This sequence joins TRBV5-5 and TRBJ1-2; TRBD1 matches at 8 bases. CDR1 SGHKS and CDR2 YYEKEE come from the germline V gene (reference sequence). The CDR3 runs 14 residues. V lost 4 bases, J lost 8 bases, and 10 bases stayed unmatched. This chain's CDR3 is CASSRAGTGLGYTF. CDR3 bases: TGTGCCAGCAGCCGCGCCGGGACAGGTTTAGGCTACACCTTC.

J is TRBJ1-1 and V is TRBV19; D unclear. CDR1 and CDR2 (germline): LNHDA, SQIVND (reference sequence). V dropped 5 bases and J dropped 8 bases, with 15 bases sitting between them. The CDR3 is 13 amino acids. For the CDR3, the DNA is TGTGCCAGTAGTTCTCGGACTGGAGGGGAAGCTTTCTTT. It codes for CASSSRTGGEAFF.

The genes are TRBV12-3 or TRBV12-4 and TRBJ1-1; D unresolved. This CDR3 comprises 13 residues. Trimming left V 4 bases short and J 0 bases short, with 6 bases between. This chain's CDR3 is CASSSVLNTEAFF. In nucleotides, the CDR3 is TGTGCCAGCAGTTCGGTATTGAACACTGAAGCTTTCTTT.

The rearrangement links TRBV4-2 to TRBJ2-1; the match to TRBD2 covers 12 bases. Germline V CDR1 and CDR2: LGHNA, YNFKEQ. J gave up 4 bases and V 0 bases, and 4 bases lay outside the gene matches. The CDR3 contains 17 residues. CDR3: CASSQEGGTSGYNEQFF. The CDR3 DNA reads TGTGCCAGCAGCCAAGAAGGGGGGACTAGCGGGTACAATGAGCAGTTCTTC.

The chain carries TRBV10-3 and TRBJ1-2; the D is unclear. The ends were cut back, 3 bases at V and 7 bases at J, with 12 bases in the middle. Germline V lookup: CDR1 ENHRY, CDR2 SYGVKD. The CDR3 totals 13 residues. In DNA, the CDR3 is TGTGCCATCAGTGAAACAGCATATCCTGGCTACACCTTC. It specifies CAISETAYPGYTF.

The chain couples TRBV24-1 to TRBJ2-2, with D possibly being TRBD1 (5 bases). V was clipped by 6 bases and J by 7 bases, with 14 bases between them. The CDR3 is made up of 14 amino acids. CDR1 is KGHDR and CDR2 is SFDVKD in the germline V gene. CDR3 DNA sequence: TGTGCCACCAGTCCCAGTCGAAGGGGCGGGGAGCTGTTTTTT. This gives the protein CATSPSRRGGELFF.

The chain has TRBV3-1 (or the pseudogene TRBV3-2) and TRBJ1-2; D perhaps matches TRBD1 (6 bases). Germline CDR1 is LGHDT and CDR2 is YNNKEL (reference sequence). Trimming removed 3 bases from V and 6 bases from J, with 17 bases in between. The CDR3 runs to 15 residues. CDR3 in DNA: TGTGCCAGCAGCCATCTTTACGGGGGGCGCGATGGCTACACCTTC. Protein: CASSHLYGGRDGYTF.

The V call is TRBV15, the J call TRBJ1-4; 8 bases align to TRBD1. The germline V gene has CDR1 LNHNV and CDR2 YYDKDF (reference sequence). V trimming: 5 bases; J trimming: 0 bases; junction bases outside the gene matches: 5. The CDR3 extends over 16 amino acids. CDR3 DNA sequence: TGTGCCACCAGCTGGGACAGGACTGCAACTAATGAAAAACTGTTTTTT. Amino acid sequence: CATSWDRTATNEKLFF.

The chain combines TRBV7-9 with TRBJ2-7; possibly TRBD2 for D (6 bases). This CDR3 spans 15 amino acids. Trimming cost V 5 bases and J 4 bases, with 18 bases left between them. From germline, CDR1 is SEHNR and CDR2 FQNEAQ (reference sequence). For the CDR3, the DNA is TGTGCCAGCAGCCAATCTCAGCGACTAGTTTACGAGCAGTACTTC. It is translated as CASSQSQRLVYEQYF. Supplemented by reference TRBV7-9 and TRBJ2-7, the full variable domain reads DTGVSQNPRHKITKRGQNVTFRCDPISEHNRLYWYRQTLGQGPEFLTYFQNEAQLEKSRLLSDRFSAERPKGSFSTLEIQRTEQGDSAMYLCASSQSQRLVYEQYFGPGTRLTVT.

The chain recombines TRBV27 with TRBJ2-7; D not certain. Germline CDR1 is MNHEY and CDR2 is SMNVEV (reference sequence). V lost 2 bases, J lost 5 bases, and 16 bases lay in between. The CDR3 has 15 residues. The CDR3: CASSLTHSLPNEQYF. The CDR3 DNA reads as TGTGCCAGCAGTTTAACGCACAGCTTACCCAACGAGCAGTACTTC.

This clone counts as medium-sized (0.01 to 0.1%). The chain employs TRBV27 and TRBJ2-3; 10 bases are a match to TRBD2. Germline trimming cut 4 bases from V and 1 base from J; bases unmatched to any gene: 5. The CDR3 spans 16 residues. The germline CDR1 and CDR2 sequences are MNHEY and SMNVEV (reference sequence). The CDR3 is CASSSWGTSGTDTQYF. CDR3 DNA sequence: TGTGCCAGCAGTTCGTGGGGGACTAGCGGCACAGATACGCAGTATTTT.

The chain is built from TRBV19 and TRBJ2-7, with TRBD1 matching over 10 bases. Per the germline V gene, CDR1 is LNHDA and CDR2 is SQIVND (reference sequence). With V trimmed by 2 bases and J by 7 bases, 8 bases remained unmatched. This CDR3 region has 15 residues. Written as DNA, the CDR3 is TGTGCCAGTAGTATATCCGGGACAGGGGCGCGGGAGCAGTACTTC. This sequence encodes CASSISGTGAREQYF.

This chain links TRBV5-6 with TRBJ1-1; 9 positions agree with TRBD1. Germline CDR1 is SGHDT and CDR2 is YYEEEE. V trimming: 0 bases; J trimming: 5 bases; junction bases outside the gene matches: 5. This CDR3 has 15 amino acids. CDR3 in amino acids: CASSLGGQGRTEAFF. CDR3 DNA sequence: TGTGCCAGCAGCTTGGGGGGACAGGGAAGGACTGAAGCTTTCTTT.

The chain employs TRBV10-3 and TRBJ2-2; 9 nucleotides align to TRBD2. The CDR3 contains 17 residues. CDR1 ENHRY and CDR2 SYGVKD come from the germline V gene. Trimming took 5 bases from V and 7 from J; bases not matched to a gene: 14. The CDR3 loop is CAISPQIAGDDGGELFF. The DNA for the CDR3 is TGTGCCATCAGTCCTCAAATAGCGGGAGATGACGGCGGGGAGCTGTTTTTT.

The CDR3 DNA is TGTGCCAGCAGTTACCCGGGACTAGCGGGAGCTATCGTCCTGGGAGAGCAGTACTTC. This encodes CASSYPGLAGAIVLGEQYF. V gene TRBV6-2 or TRBV6-3 combines with J gene TRBJ2-7; 14 positions agree with TRBD2. The CDR3 is 19 residues long. CDR1 is MNHEY, CDR2 SVGEGT, per germline. The ends lost 2 bases at V and 7 bases at J; junction bases unmatched: 16.

The rearrangement uses TRBV7-3 and TRBJ2-1; 11 positions match TRBD1. V shed 4 bases, J shed 6 bases, and the junction held 5 bases outside the gene matches. The CDR3 is 15 amino acids. Germline CDR1 SGHTA, CDR2 FQGTGA. CDR3 amino acids: CASSSPGTGGNEQFF. The CDR3 nucleotides read TGTGCCAGCAGCTCCCCGGGGACAGGGGGCAATGAGCAGTTCTTC.

The V gene is TRBV30, the J gene TRBJ1-1; 10 bases map to TRBD1. Unmatched junction bases numbered 8, after V lost 5 bases and J lost 2 bases. Germline CDR1 GTSNPN, CDR2 SVGIG (reference sequence). The CDR3 is 15 amino acids. The CDR3 is CAWVQGTGANTEAFF. DNA for the CDR3: TGTGCCTGGGTACAAGGGACAGGGGCCAACACTGAAGCTTTCTTT. The full variable domain, with the rest looked up from reference TRBV30 and TRBJ1-1, is SQTIHQWPATLVQPVGSPLSLECTVEGTSNPNLYWYRQAAGRGLQLLFYSVGIGQISSEVPQNLSASRPQDRQFILSSKKLLLSDSGFYLCAWVQGTGANTEAFFGQGTRLTVV.

This clone has a single count. V is TRBV27 and J is TRBJ2-7; D not resolved. The CDR3 totals 15 residues. Germline CDR1 and CDR2: MNHEY and SMNVEV (reference sequence). V was clipped by 5 bases and J by 0 bases, with 14 bases between them. CDR3 in DNA: TGTGCCAGCAGTAGGAGAACTCCGCGCTCCTACGAGCAGTACTTC. This codes for CASSRRTPRSYEQYF.

This clone was detected only once. This chain connects TRBV5-4 to TRBJ2-1; 9 bases are a match to TRBD2. Trimming took 4 bases from V and 5 from J; bases not matched to a gene: 7. This CDR3 comprises 15 residues. Germline CDR1 SGHNT, CDR2 YYREEE (reference sequence). The DNA of the CDR3 is TGTGCCAGCAGCCCCAGGGTAGCGGGAGACAATGAGCAGTTCTTC. Its translation: CASSPRVAGDNEQFF.